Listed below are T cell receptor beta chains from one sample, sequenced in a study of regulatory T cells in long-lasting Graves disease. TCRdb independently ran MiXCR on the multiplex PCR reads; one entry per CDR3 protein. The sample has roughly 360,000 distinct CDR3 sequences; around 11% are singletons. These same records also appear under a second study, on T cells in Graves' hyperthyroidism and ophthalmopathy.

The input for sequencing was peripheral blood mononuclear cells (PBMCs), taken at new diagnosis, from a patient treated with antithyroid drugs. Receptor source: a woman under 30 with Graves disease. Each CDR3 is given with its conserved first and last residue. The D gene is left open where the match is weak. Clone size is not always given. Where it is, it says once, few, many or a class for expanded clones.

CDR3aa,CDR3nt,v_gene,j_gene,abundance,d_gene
CASSLAAHTEAFF,TGTGCCAGCAGCTTGGCGGCCCACACTGAAGCTTTCTTT,TRBV5-5,TRBJ1-1,many,NA
CASSAGGRTGRAMNTEAFF,TGTGCCAGCTCGGCCGGAGGTCGAACAGGGAGGGCCATGAACACTGAAGCTTTCTTT,TRBV12-3/TRBV12-4,TRBJ1-1,many,NA
CAWSVFGTGNQPQHF,TGTGCCTGGAGTGTGTTCGGGACGGGCAATCAGCCCCAGCATTTT,TRBV30,TRBJ1-5,many,NA
CASSSRQGGIGKLFF,TGTGCCAGCAGCTCCAGGCAGGGTGGGATCGGAAAACTGTTTTTT,TRBV7-2,TRBJ1-4,many,NA
CSAPPGIAKNIQYF,TGCAGTGCCCCTCCAGGGATAGCCAAAAACATTCAGTACTTC,TRBV20-1,TRBJ2-4,many,NA
CSVVPATSGTLSSYNEQFF,TGCAGCGTTGTGCCCGCGACTAGCGGGACCTTGAGCTCCTACAATGAGCAGTTCTTC,TRBV29-1,TRBJ2-1,few,TRBD2
CASSTSGAPLHF,TGTGCCAGCAGCACCTCAGGGGCACCCCTCCACTTT,TRBV9,TRBJ1-6,few,NA
CAWSVLLAGGPYDNEQFF,TGTGCCTGGAGTGTACTACTAGCGGGGGGGCCGTACGATAATGAGCAGTTCTTC,TRBV30,TRBJ2-1,many,TRBD2
CSVGWGGLSSEQFF,TGCAGCGTTGGGTGGGGGGGGCTAAGTTCTGAGCAGTTCTTC,TRBV29-1,TRBJ2-1,NA,NA
CASSFPGANTEAFF,TGTGCCAGCAGCTTCCCGGGGGCGAACACTGAAGCTTTCTTT,TRBV7-9,TRBJ1-1,many,NA
CASISNPGGPPYEQYF,TGTGCCAGCATCTCAAACCCAGGGGGTCCCCCCTACGAGCAGTACTTC,TRBV5-6,TRBJ2-7,many,TRBD1
CASSDRANEKLFF,TGTGCCAGCAGTGACAGGGCAAATGAAAAACTGTTTTTT,TRBV7-2,TRBJ1-4,many,TRBD1
CASSRTSAYSYEQYF,TGTGCCAGCAGCCGGACTAGCGCTTACTCCTACGAGCAGTACTTC,TRBV11-3,TRBJ2-7,many,TRBD2
CASSSSNGPYNEQFF,TGTGCCAGCAGCTCCTCTAACGGGCCATACAATGAGCAGTTCTTC,TRBV13,TRBJ2-1,many,NA
CASSYRTGRWTEAFF,TGTGCCAGCAGTTATCGGACAGGGCGATGGACTGAAGCTTTCTTT,TRBV6-5,TRBJ1-1,many,TRBD1
CASSRRQGITYNEQFF,TGTGCCAGCAGCCGACGACAAGGGATAACCTACAATGAGCAGTTCTTC,TRBV12-3/TRBV12-4,TRBJ2-1,NA,NA
CASVGLATGELFF,TGTGCCAGCGTTGGACTAGCAACCGGGGAGCTGTTTTTT,TRBV6-1,TRBJ2-2,few,TRBD2
CASSLGGSNQPQHF,TGTGCCAGCAGTTTAGGGGGGAGCAATCAGCCCCAGCATTTT,TRBV5-1,TRBJ1-5,many,NA
CASSFRASGGTDTQYF,TGTGCCAGCAGCTTCAGAGCTAGCGGGGGCACAGATACGCAGTATTTT,TRBV7-6,TRBJ2-3,many,TRBD2